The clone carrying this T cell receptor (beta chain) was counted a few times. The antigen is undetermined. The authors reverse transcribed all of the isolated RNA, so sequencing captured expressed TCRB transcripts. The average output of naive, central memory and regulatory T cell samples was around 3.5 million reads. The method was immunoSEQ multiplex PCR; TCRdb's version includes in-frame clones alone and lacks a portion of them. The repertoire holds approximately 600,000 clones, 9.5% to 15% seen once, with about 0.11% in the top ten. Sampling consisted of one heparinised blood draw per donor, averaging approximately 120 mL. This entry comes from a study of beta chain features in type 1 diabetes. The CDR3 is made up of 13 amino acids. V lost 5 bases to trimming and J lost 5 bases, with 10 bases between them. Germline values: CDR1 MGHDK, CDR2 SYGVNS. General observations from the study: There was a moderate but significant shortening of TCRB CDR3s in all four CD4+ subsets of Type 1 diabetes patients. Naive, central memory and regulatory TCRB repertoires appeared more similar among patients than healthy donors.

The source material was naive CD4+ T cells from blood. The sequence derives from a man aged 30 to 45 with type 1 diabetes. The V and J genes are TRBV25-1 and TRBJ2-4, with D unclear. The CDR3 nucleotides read TGTGCCAGCAGTCGGTCAGGCGAAAACATTCAGTACTTC. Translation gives CASSRSGENIQYF.